This T cell receptor beta chain is from a study of T cell repertoires in cytomegalovirus infection (dated by TCRdb to the late 2010s). About the study as a whole: Recently identified HLA-C-restricted CMV epitopes, whose presentation resists viral immunomodulation, were targeted by peptide stimulations together with well-studied HLA-B-restricted epitopes. Donor HLA type was relevant to the analysis, as public TCR beta signatures indicated carriage of CMV infection together with the matching HLA type. Study-wide conclusions, independent of this receptor: The ex vivo response was dominated by HLA-C-restricted CMV-specific TCR beta clonotypes, and the single most frequent clonotype in two of eight donors was supplied by these HLA-C-restricted clonotypes. Carriers of CMV infection plus the relevant HLA type were discriminated by the cumulative frequency of public TCR beta family members in the study cohort and in an independent 352-donor cohort.

This specimen's treatment or condition label, interpreted: in vitro stimulation with specific CMV peptide epitopes to enrich CMV-specific T cells. V and J lose 1 base and 0 bases, and a span of 10 bases separates them. Per the germline V gene, SGHDN is the CDR1 and FVKESK is the CDR2. There are 16 amino acids in the CDR3, from cysteine to phenylalanine inclusive. Only the CDR3 DNA stays, 48 bases, in frame from base 1. In regard to this clonotype: The specificity of this receptor is unknown. Qualities for individual bases were not recorded, and no much larger clone is one base off.

Sequencing relied on an Illumina HiSeq 1500. TCRdb reran the public reads through fastp at Q25 and MiXCR, keeping productive beta chains. Identical CDR3 proteins give one entry, which carries the most common genes and DNA. The sample table records about a million distinct CDR3 sequences; approximately 32% of these occur just once. Together, the top ten hold roughly 13% of the sample. The chain is made from TRBV14 and TRBJ2-4, with the D gene not clear enough to name. The sequenced sample was cultured CD8+ T cells from PBMCs, obtained from culture after CMV antigen stimulation. This receptor was obtained from a human donor in good health (CMV status not recorded). Some clones in this sample may be carry-over from other donors' samples. The DNA is as follows: TGTGCCAGCAGCCAAGGCGTGGGATTAGCCAAAAACATTCAGTACTTC. This sequence encodes CASSQGVGLAKNIQYF.